The entry below describes one T cell receptor beta chain. Its specificity is unknown. This sample was included in a study of T cell repertoires in cytomegalovirus infection. TCRdb processed the reads anew with MiXCR; each CDR3 protein has one entry. This sample yields 200,000 or so distinct CDR3 sequences, of which about 40% are seen a single time; 59% belongs to the top ten. Sample: CD8+ T cells from cultured PBMCs, taken from culture after CMV antigen stimulation. This sequence originates from a human donor in good health (CMV status not recorded). Some clones in this sample may be carry-over from other donors' samples.

As DNA, the CDR3 is TGTGCCAGCAGTGCGGACGGGACAGGCGCCTACGAGCAGTACTTC. Translated: CASSADGTGAYEQYF. V and J are TRBV27 and TRBJ2-7, with 8 positions matching TRBD1. CDR1 is MNHEY, CDR2 SMNVEV, per germline (reference sequence). The CDR3 length is 15 residues. The ends lost 5 bases at V and 2 bases at J; junction bases unmatched: 8.